The 5 T cell receptor beta chains in this list originate from one sample, sequenced in a study of cytomegalovirus exposure and HLA in healthy donors. Use of 60 Vbeta and 13 Jbeta primers characterized the PCR. Sequencing used immunoSEQ multiplex PCR; TCRdb keeps in-frame clones, though not all of them. The data contain roughly 100,000 clones, over 60% of them seen just once; the ten biggest clones take up over 4%. Sequencing used PBMCs. The receptors originated from a female donor in good health and CMV-seropositive.

A single count supports this clone. The V and J genes are TRBV6-5 and TRBJ2-4; TRBD2 matches at 10 bases. Germline V CDR1 and CDR2: MNHEY, SVGAGI. The CDR3 has 15 residues. With V trimmed by 6 bases and J by 3 bases, 5 bases remained unmatched. CDR3 coding DNA: TGTGCCAGCAGGCTAGCGGGAGAAAGCAAAAACATTCAGTACTTC. Protein sequence: CASRLAGESKNIQYF.

The chain employs TRBV11-1 and TRBJ1-1, with TRBD1 matching 7 bases. Germline V gives CDR1 SGHAT, CDR2 FQDESV (reference sequence). Trimming removed 4 bases from V and 6 bases from J; junction bases left unmatched: 2. CDR3 length: 12 amino acids. CDR3 loop: CASSSDRAEAFF. In DNA form, the CDR3 reads TGTGCCAGCAGCTCCGACAGGGCTGAAGCTTTCTTT.

V gene TRBV7-3 combines with J gene TRBJ2-2; 8 bases fit TRBD2. With V trimmed by 5 bases and J by 4 bases, 6 bases remained unmatched. Germline assignment: CDR1 SGHTA and CDR2 FQGTGA. The CDR3 contains 15 residues. DNA for the CDR3: TGTGCCAGCAGCCATAAAACTAGCGGCACCGGGGAGCTGTTTTTT. Translation gives CASSHKTSGTGELFF.

This chain connects TRBV5-1 to TRBJ2-7; the match to TRBD1 covers 7 bases. V shed 3 bases, J shed 1 base, and the junction held 10 bases outside the gene matches. This CDR3 comprises 16 residues. The germline gives CDR1 SGHRS, CDR2 YFSETQ. Here the CDR3 reads CASSSTGTAGSYEQYF. CDR3 DNA: TGCGCCAGCAGCTCCACCGGGACAGCCGGTTCCTACGAGCAGTACTTC.

In DNA form, the CDR3 reads TGTGCCAGCAGCGCCTCAGGAGGGATCGGTGAAAAACTGTTTTTT. Translated, it gives CASSASGGIGEKLFF. This chain links TRBV5-8 with TRBJ1-4, with D unclear. Germline V gene sequence: CDR1 SGHTS, CDR2 YDEGEE. The V and J ends lost 4 bases and 7 bases respectively, with 17 bases between them. This CDR3 has 15 residues.